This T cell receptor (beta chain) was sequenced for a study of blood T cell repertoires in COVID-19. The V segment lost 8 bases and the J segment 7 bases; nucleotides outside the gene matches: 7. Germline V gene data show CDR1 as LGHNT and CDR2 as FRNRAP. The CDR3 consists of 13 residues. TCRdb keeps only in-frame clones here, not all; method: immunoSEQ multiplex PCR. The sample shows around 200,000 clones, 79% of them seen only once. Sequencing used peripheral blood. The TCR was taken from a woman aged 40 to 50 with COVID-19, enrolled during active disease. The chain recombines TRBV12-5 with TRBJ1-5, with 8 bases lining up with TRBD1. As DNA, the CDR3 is TGTGCTAGTACTATAACAGGGGGACAGCCCCAGCATTTT. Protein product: CASTITGGQPQHF.